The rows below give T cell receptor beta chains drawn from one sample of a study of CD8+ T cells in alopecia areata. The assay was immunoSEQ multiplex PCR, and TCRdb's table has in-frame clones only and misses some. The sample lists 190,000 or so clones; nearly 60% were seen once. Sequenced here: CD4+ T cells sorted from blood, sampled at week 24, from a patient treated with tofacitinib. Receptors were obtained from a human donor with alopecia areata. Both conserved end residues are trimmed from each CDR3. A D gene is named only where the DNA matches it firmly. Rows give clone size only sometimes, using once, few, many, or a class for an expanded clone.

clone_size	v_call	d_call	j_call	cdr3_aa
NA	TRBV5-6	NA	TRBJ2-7	ASSLVGRNYEQY
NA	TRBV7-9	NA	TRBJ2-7	ASVGYEQY
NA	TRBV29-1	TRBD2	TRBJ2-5	SVEGTSGSQETQY
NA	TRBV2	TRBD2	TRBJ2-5	ASTWASGQETQY
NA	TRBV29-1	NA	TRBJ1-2	SVEWSGRGYGYT
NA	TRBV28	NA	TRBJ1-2	ASSMPKALYGYT
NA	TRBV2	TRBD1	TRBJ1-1	ASRGTGENTEAF
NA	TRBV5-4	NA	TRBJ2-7	ASSSDGPYEQY
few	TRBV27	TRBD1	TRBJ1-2	ASSLGGADYGYT
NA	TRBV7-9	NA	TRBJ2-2	ASSYYSGPNTGELF
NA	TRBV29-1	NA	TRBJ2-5	SVIKETQY
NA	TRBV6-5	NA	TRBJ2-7	ASSKVPSGYEQY
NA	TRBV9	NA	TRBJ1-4	ASSVFSGLNEKLF
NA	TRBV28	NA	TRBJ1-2	ASSPTAAANYGYT
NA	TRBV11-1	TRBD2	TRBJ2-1	ASSPGGAGSYNEQF
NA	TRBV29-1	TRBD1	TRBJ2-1	SVCSGTGGPNVYNEQF
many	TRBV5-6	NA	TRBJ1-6	ASSLEGRRALH
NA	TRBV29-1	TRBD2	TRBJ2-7	SVKPTSGTTSEQY
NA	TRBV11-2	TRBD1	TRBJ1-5	ASSTTGDQPQH
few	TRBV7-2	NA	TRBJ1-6	ASSFSQPNSPLH